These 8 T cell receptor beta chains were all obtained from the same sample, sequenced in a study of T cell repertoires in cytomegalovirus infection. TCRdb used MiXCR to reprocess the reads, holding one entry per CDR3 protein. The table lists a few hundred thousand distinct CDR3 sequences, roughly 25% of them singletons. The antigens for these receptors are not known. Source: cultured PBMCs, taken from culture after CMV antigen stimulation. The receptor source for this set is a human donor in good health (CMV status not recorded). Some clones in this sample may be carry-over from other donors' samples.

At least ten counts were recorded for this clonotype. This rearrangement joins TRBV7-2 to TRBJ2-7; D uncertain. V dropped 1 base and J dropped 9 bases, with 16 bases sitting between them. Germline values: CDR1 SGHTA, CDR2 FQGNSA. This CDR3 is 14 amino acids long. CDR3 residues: CASSLEVRYPWQYF. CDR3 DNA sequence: TGTGCCAGCAGCTTAGAGGTTCGGTACCCTTGGCAGTACTTC.

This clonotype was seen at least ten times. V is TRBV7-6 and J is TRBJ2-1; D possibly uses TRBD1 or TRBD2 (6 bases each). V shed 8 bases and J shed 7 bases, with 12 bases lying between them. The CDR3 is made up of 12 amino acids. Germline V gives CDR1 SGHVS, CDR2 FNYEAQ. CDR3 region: CASSGGGNEQFF. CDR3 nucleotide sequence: TGTGCCAGCTCCGGAGGGGGGAATGAGCAGTTCTTC. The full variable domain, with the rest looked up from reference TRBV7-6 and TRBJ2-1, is GAGVSQSPRYKVTKRGQDVALRCDPISGHVSLYWYRQALGQGPEFLTYFNYEAQQDKSGLPNDRFSAERPEGSISTLTIQRTEQRDSAMYRCASSGGGNEQFFGPGTRLTVL.

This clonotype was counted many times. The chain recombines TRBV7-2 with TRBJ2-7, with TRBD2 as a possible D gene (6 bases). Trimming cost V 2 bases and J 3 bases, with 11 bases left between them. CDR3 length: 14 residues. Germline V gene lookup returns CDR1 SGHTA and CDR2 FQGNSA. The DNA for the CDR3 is TGTGCCAGCAGCTTATACGGGGGTGACTACGAGCAGTACTTC. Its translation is CASSLYGGDYEQYF. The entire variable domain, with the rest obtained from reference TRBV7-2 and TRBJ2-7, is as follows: GAGVSQSPSNKVTEKGKDVELRCDPISGHTALYWYRQSLGQGLEFLIYFQGNSAPDKSGLPSDRFSAERTGGSVSTLTIQRTQQEDSAVYLCASSLYGGDYEQYFGPGTRLTVT.

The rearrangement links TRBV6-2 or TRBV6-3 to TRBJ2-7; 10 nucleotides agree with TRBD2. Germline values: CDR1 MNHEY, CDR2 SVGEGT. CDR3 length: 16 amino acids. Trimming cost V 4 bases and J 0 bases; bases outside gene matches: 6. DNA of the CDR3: TGTGCCAGCAGTTCCGTGGGACTAGCGTACTCCTACGAGCAGTACTTC. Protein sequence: CASSSVGLAYSYEQYF.

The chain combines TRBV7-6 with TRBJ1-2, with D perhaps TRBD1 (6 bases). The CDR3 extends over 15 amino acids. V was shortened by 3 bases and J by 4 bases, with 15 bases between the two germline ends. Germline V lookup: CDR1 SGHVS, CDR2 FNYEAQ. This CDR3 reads CASSFVNREIYGYTF. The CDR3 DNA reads TGTGCCAGCAGCTTCGTGAACAGGGAAATCTATGGCTACACCTTC.

The CDR3 DNA reads as TGTGCCAGCAGCTTGTGGGCAGCCCAAAACTATGGCTACACCTTC. Its protein product is CASSLWAAQNYGYTF. The gene calls are TRBV5-4 and TRBJ1-2; D call uncertain. The CDR3 has 15 residues. Trimming stripped 1 base from V and 2 bases from J, with 12 bases between. Germline V gene sequence: CDR1 SGHNT, CDR2 YYREEE (reference sequence).

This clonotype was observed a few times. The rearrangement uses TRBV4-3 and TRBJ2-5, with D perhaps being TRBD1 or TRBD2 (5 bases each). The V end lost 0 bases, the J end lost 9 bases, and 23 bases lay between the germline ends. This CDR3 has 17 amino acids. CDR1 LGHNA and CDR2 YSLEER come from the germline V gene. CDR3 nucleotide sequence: TGCGCCAGCAGCCAAGACGGGGCGGCACTTCCAGTGGCGCCCCAGTACTTC. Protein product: CASSQDGAALPVAPQYF.

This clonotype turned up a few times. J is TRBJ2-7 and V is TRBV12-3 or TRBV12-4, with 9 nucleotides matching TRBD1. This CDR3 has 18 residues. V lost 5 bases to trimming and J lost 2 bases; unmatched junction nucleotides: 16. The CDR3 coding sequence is TGTGCCAGCAGTACGCTCCACAGGGGGCTTACCCCCCCCTACGAGCAGTACTTC. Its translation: CASSTLHRGLTPPYEQYF.